This T cell receptor (beta chain) was sequenced during a study of T cells in Graves' hyperthyroidism and ophthalmopathy. This clonotype was picked up a small number of times. V was pared by 2 bases and J by 4 bases, with 12 bases between. Germline values: CDR1 MNHEY, CDR2 SMNVEV (reference sequence). This CDR3 has 14 amino acids. The investigators amplified TCR beta CDR3 regions from RNA transcripts. The TCR CDR3 first-round RT-PCR relied on the HTBI primer set. From the multiplex PCR reads, TCRdb called clonotypes with MiXCR, one entry per CDR3 protein. There are 370,000 or so distinct CDR3 sequences in the sample; roughly 14% occur only once, and around 20% lies in the top ten.

The chain couples TRBV27 to TRBJ2-7, with a possible D match to TRBD2 (7 bases). This sequence was found in a man aged 25 to 40 with Graves' hyperthyroidism that later progressed to Graves' ophthalmopathy. Sequencing was carried out using blood. As DNA, the CDR3 is TGTGCCAGCAGTTTAGTCGGGGGGCGGTACGAGCAGTACTTC. Amino acid sequence: CASSLVGGRYEQYF.